The 5 T cell receptor beta chains reported below all come from one sample, sequenced in a study of monozygotic twins with inflammatory bowel disease. Using the 5' RACE reads, TCRdb records one entry per CDR3 protein without DNA. Across fewer than 150,000 distinct CDR3 sequences, the top ten clones capture 2% to 2.5% of the sample. Sample: blood. The source of these receptors is a human donor with ulcerative colitis or Crohn's disease, or a healthy co-twin of an affected twin (not recorded which).

The chain links TRBV18 to TRBJ2-2; TCRdb lists TRBD1, though no DNA is available to test this call. Germline lookup yields CDR1 KGHSH and CDR2 LQKENI. The CDR3 runs 16 residues. CDR3 sequence: CASSPGQLKVTGELFF.

V usage is TRBV11-2 and J usage is TRBJ2-5; the TCRdb D gene call, TRBD1, has no DNA to confirm it. There are 19 residues in the CDR3. CDR1 is SGHAT, CDR2 FQNNGV, per germline. The CDR3 region is CASSLDRALGQGGRETQYF.

The chain links TRBV7-2 to TRBJ1-1; checking the TCRdb D call of TRBD1 is not possible without DNA. The germline V gene encodes CDR1 SGHTA and CDR2 FQGNSA. The CDR3 spans 11 residues. The CDR3 sequence is CASSPGVEAFF.

The chain combines TRBV6-5 with TRBJ1-1; TCRdb proposes TRBD1, but this gene call is untestable without DNA. The germline gives CDR1 MNHEY, CDR2 SVGAGI. CDR3 length: 17 residues. The CDR3 sequence is CASSYVPGTGQGLGAFF.

CDR3 sequence: CSARVGGDTGELFF. The chain carries TRBV20-1 and TRBJ2-2; the D call from TCRdb, TRBD1, cannot be confirmed without DNA. CDR1 and CDR2 from the germline V gene are DFQATT and SNEGSKA (reference sequence). This CDR3 contains 14 residues.